One sample yielded the 11 T cell receptor beta chains listed below, sequenced in a study of long-term antiretroviral therapy in people with HIV. Survey-level immunoSEQ v3.0 assays were run. Generated by immunoSEQ multiplex PCR, the TCRdb table keeps only in-frame clones and is missing some. The profile shows 25,000 to 30,000 clones, roughly four fifths of them singletons. The sample consisted of unsorted PBMCs, taken 0.8 years before starting antiretroviral therapy. These TCRs come from a man between 18 and 29 years old with HIV.

The chain couples TRBV7-9 to TRBJ1-2, with no clear D. The CDR3 consists of 15 residues. Trimming removed 4 bases from V and 0 bases from J, with 12 bases in between. Germline V gene lookup returns CDR1 SEHNR and CDR2 FQNEAQ (reference sequence). For the CDR3, the DNA is TGTGCCAGCAGCTCCAACCGAGCAGCTAACTATGGCTACACCTTC. Residues: CASSSNRAANYGYTF.

J is TRBJ2-5 and V is TRBV5-1; maybe TRBD2 (5 bases). The CDR3 loop spans 13 amino acids. V dropped 4 bases and J dropped 4 bases, with 11 bases sitting between them. CDR1 is SGHRS and CDR2 is YFSETQ in the germline V gene. The CDR3, as DNA: TGCGCCAGCAGCGAGGACTCCGGAGAGACCCAGTACTTC. Translating gives CASSEDSGETQYF.

The genes are TRBV27 and TRBJ1-4; the D is unclear. The CDR3 covers 13 residues. In germline, CDR1 is MNHEY, CDR2 SMNVEV (reference sequence). V dropped 6 bases and J dropped 1 base, with 6 bases sitting between them. The CDR3 DNA reads as TGTGCCAGCAGACAGCGAACTAATGAAAAACTGTTTTTT. It is translated as CASRQRTNEKLFF. The complete variable domain, with remaining parts taken from reference TRBV27 and TRBJ1-4, reads EAQVTQNPRYLITVTGKKLTVTCSQNMNHEYMSWYRQDPGLGLRQIYYSMNVEVTDKGDVPEGYKVSRKEKRNFPLILESPSPNQTSLYFCASRQRTNEKLFFGSGTQLSVL.

This chain connects TRBV10-3 to TRBJ2-2; unclear D gene. The CDR3 length is 15 residues. Germline V gene data show CDR1 as ENHRY and CDR2 as SYGVKD. Trimming took off 5 bases at V and 4 bases at J, with 14 bases between the two ends. DNA for the CDR3: TGTGCCATCAGTCCCGGCTCGGGTGGCACCGGGGAGCTGTTTTTT. It specifies CAISPGSGGTGELFF.

The V call is TRBV5-4, the J call TRBJ1-1; weak D call: TRBD1 (5 bases). The CDR3 is made up of 15 amino acids. Deletions cut 4 bases from V and 1 base from J, with 14 bases between. Per the germline V gene, CDR1 is SGHNT and CDR2 is YYREEE (reference sequence). The CDR3 coding sequence is TGTGCCAGCAGCCCGGGGGAGTGGGGGAACACTGAAGCTTTCTTT. This sequence encodes CASSPGEWGNTEAFF.

J is TRBJ2-7 and V is TRBV6-5; perhaps TRBD2 as D (6 bases). The germline V gene has CDR1 MNHEY and CDR2 SVGAGI. Trimming took off 0 bases at V and 3 bases at J, with 12 bases between the two ends. The length of the CDR3 is 15 residues. CDR3 bases: TGTGCCAGCAGTTACTCGAAGGGGAGGATCTACGAGCAGTACTTC. It encodes CASSYSKGRIYEQYF.

The chain combines TRBV6-5 with TRBJ1-2; the D gene is possibly TRBD1 (5 bases). The V end was cut by 7 bases, the J end by 5 bases, with 14 bases between. The CDR3 extends over 13 amino acids. Germline-derived CDR1 and CDR2 are MNHEY and SVGAGI. The CDR3 DNA follows: TGTGCCAGCACCATCGGGGGACTATATGGCTACACCTTC. Protein sequence: CASTIGGLYGYTF.

The gene calls are TRBV9 and TRBJ1-4; no clear D. V dropped 6 bases and J dropped 4 bases, with 7 bases sitting between them. Germline V gene sequence: CDR1 SGDLS, CDR2 YYNGEE. This CDR3 region has 12 residues. The CDR3 loop reads CASNGDNEKLFF. Written as DNA, the CDR3 is TGTGCCAGCAACGGGGATAATGAAAAACTGTTTTTT.

The CDR3 nucleotides read TGTGCCAGCAGTTTATCCCACAGGGGATCTTTCTTGGGTGGCACAGATACGCAGTATTTT. Its translation is CASSLSHRGSFLGGTDTQYF. The rearrangement uses TRBV27 and TRBJ2-3; TRBD1 aligns across 7 bases. This CDR3 contains 20 residues. Trimming removed 0 bases from V and 1 base from J; junction bases left unmatched: 16. Germline V lookup: CDR1 MNHEY, CDR2 SMNVEV (reference sequence).

The chain recombines TRBV20-1 with TRBJ2-7; D is perhaps TRBD1 or TRBD2 (6 bases each). Trimming cost V 6 bases and J 4 bases, with 10 bases left between them. The germline gives CDR1 DFQATT, CDR2 SNEGSKA (reference sequence). The CDR3 is 11 amino acids. The CDR3 is CSAEGGYEQYF. The CDR3 region has the DNA TGCAGTGCCGAGGGGGGATACGAGCAGTACTTC.

This rearrangement joins TRBV5-1 to TRBJ1-1; D gene unclear. The CDR3 runs to 15 residues. V gave up 3 bases and J gave up 1 base, with 13 bases separating them. CDR1 SGHRS and CDR2 YFSETQ come from the germline V gene. CDR3 protein: CASSSPYDGNTEAFF. The CDR3 nucleotides read TGCGCCAGCAGCTCTCCTTATGACGGGAACACTGAAGCTTTCTTT.